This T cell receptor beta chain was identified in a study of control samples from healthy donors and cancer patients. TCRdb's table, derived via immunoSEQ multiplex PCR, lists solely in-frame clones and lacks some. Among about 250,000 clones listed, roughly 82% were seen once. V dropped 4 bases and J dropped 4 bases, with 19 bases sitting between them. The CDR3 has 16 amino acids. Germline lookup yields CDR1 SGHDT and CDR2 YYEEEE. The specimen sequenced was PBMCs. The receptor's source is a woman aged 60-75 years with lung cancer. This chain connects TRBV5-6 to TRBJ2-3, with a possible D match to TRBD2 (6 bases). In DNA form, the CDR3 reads TGTGCCAGCAGCCACCAGAGGCAGGGAGGACCAGATACGCAGTATTTT. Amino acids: CASSHQRQGGPDTQYF.